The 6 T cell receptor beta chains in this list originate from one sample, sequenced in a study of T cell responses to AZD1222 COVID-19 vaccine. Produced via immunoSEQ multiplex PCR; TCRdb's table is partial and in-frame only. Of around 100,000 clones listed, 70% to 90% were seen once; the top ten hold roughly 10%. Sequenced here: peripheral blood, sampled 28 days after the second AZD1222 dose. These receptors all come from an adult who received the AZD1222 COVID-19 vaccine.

The CDR3 DNA is TGTGCCACCGCCCGGGACGGTGACAATGAGCAGTTCTTC. Translating it yields CATARDGDNEQFF. The chain has TRBV24-1 and TRBJ2-1; the D gene could be TRBD1 or TRBD2 (5 bases each). Trimming took 9 bases from V and 5 from J, leaving 13 bases between them. Germline V gene lookup returns CDR1 KGHDR and CDR2 SFDVKD. The length of the CDR3 is 13 residues.

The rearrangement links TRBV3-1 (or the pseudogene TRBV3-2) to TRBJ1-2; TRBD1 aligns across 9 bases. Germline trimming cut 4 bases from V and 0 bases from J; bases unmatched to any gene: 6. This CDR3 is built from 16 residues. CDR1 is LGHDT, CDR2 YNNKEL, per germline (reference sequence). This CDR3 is CASSLPGQGSNYGYTF. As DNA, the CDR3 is TGTGCCAGCAGCCTCCCGGGACAGGGTTCTAACTATGGCTACACCTTC.

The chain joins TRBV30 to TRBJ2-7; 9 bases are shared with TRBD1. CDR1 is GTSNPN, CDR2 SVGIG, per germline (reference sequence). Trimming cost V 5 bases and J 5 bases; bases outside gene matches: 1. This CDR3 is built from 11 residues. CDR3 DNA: TGTGCCTGGCACAGGGGGCACGAGCAGTACTTC. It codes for CAWHRGHEQYF.

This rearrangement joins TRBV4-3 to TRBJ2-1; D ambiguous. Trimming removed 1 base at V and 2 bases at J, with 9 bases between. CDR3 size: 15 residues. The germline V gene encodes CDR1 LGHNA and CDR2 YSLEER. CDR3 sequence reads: CASSQAVLTYNEQFF. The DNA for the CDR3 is TGCGCCAGCAGCCAAGCAGTACTTACCTACAATGAGCAGTTCTTC.

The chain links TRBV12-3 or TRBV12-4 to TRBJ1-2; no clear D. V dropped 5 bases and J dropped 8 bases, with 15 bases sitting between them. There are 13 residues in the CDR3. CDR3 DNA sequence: TGTGCCAGCAGTCCTTCGACCTCGGGAGGCTACACCTTC. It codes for CASSPSTSGGYTF.

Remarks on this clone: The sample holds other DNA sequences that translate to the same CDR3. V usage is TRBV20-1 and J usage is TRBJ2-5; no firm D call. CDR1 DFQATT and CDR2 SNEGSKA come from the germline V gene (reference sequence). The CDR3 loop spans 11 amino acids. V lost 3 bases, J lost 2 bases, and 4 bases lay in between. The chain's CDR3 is CSARGQETQYF. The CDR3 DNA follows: TGCAGTGCTAGGGGACAAGAGACCCAGTACTTC.